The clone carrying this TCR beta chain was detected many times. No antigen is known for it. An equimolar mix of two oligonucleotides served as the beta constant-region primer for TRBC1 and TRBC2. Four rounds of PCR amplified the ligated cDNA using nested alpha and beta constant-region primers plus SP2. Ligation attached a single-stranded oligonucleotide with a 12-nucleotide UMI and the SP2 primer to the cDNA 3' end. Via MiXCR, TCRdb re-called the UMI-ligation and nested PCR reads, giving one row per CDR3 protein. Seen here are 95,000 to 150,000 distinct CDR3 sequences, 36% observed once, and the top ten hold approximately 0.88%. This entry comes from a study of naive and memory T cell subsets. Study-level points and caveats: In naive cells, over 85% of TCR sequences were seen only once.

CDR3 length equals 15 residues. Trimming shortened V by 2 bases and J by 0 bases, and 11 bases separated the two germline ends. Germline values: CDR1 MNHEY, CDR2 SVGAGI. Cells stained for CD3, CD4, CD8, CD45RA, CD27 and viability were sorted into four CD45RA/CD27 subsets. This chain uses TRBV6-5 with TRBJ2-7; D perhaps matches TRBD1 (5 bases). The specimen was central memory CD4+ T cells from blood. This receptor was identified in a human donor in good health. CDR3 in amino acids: CASSYLTASSYEQYF. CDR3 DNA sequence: TGTGCCAGCAGTTACCTGACAGCTAGCTCCTACGAGCAGTACTTC.